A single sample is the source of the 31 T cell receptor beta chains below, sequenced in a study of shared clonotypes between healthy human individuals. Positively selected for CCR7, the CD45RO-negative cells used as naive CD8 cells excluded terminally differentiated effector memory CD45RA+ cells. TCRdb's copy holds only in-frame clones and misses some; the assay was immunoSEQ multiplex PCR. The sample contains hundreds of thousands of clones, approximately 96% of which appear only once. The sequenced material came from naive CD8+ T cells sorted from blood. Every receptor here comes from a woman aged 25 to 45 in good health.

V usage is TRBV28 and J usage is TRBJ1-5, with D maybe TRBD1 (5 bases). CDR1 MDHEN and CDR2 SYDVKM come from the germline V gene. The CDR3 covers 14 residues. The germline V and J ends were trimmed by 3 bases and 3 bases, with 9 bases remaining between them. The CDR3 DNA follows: TGTGCCAGCAGTTTCGCAGGGAACAATCAGCCCCAGCATTTT. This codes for CASSFAGNNQPQHF.

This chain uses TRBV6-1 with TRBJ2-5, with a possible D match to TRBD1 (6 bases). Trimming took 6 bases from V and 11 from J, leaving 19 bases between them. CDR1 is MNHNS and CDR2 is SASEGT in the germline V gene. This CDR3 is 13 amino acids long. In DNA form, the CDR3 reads TGTGCCAGCAGGATTCCAGGGGCCGGTGAGCAGTACTTC. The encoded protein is CASRIPGAGEQYF.

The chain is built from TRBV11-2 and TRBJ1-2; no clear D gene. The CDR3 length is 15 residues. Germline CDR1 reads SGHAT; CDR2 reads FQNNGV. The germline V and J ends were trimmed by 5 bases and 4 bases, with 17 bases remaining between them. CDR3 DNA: TGTGCCAGCAGCCCTCTTGAGGCGGCGGGCTATGGCTACACCTTC. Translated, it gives CASSPLEAAGYGYTF.

The DNA for the CDR3 is TGTGCCAGCAGTGATTCTAACTACGAGCAGTACTTC. Its protein product is CASSDSNYEQYF. V is TRBV25-1 and J is TRBJ2-7, with D uncertain. The germline gives CDR1 MGHDK, CDR2 SYGVNS. Trimming stripped 3 bases from V and 3 bases from J, with 6 bases between. This CDR3 is 12 amino acids long.

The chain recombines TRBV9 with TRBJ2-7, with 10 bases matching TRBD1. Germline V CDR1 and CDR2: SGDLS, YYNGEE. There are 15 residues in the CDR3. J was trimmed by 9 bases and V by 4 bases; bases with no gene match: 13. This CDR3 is CASSPGTGETNGQYF. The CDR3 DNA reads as TGTGCCAGCAGCCCCGGGACAGGGGAAACGAACGGGCAGTACTTC. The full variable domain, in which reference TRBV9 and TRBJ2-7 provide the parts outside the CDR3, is DSGVTQTPKHLITATGQRVTLRCSPRSGDLSVYWYQQSLDQGLQFLIQYYNGEERAKGNILERFSAQQFPDLHSELNLSSLELGDSALYFCASSPGTGETNGQYFGPGTRLTVT.

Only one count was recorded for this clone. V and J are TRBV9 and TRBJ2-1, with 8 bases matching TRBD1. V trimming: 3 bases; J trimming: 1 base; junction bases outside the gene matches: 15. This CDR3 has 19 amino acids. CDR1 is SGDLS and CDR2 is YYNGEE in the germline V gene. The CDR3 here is CASSGRITQGARSYNEQFF. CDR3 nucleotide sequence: TGTGCCAGCAGCGGAAGAATAACCCAGGGGGCAAGGTCCTACAATGAGCAGTTCTTC.

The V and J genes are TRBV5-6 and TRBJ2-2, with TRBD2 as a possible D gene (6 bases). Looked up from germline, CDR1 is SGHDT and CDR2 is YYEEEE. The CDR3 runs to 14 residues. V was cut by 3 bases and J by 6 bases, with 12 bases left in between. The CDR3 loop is CASSSEWGAGELFF. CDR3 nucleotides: TGTGCCAGCAGCTCCGAGTGGGGGGCCGGGGAGCTGTTTTTT.

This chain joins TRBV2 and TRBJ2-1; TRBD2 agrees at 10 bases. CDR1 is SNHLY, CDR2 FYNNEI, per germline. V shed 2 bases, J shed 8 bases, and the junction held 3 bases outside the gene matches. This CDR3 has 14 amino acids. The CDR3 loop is CASSELAGDYEQFF. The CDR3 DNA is TGTGCCAGCAGTGAACTAGCGGGAGACTATGAGCAGTTCTTC.

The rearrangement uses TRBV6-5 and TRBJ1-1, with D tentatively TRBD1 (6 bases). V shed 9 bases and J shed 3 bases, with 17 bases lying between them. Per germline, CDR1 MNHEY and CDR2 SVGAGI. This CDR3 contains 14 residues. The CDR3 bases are TGTGCCAGTACTAATCCGGGACAAGACACTGAAGCTTTCTTT. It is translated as CASTNPGQDTEAFF.

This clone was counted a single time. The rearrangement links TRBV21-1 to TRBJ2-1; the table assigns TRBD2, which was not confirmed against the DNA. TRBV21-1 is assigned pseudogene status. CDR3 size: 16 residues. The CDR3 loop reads CASSKETGGSYNEQFF. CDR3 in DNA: TGTGCCAGCAGCAAAGAGACGGGAGGCTCCTACAATGAGCAGTTCTTC.

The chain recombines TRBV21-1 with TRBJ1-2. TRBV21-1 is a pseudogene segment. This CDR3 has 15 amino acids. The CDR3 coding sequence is TGTGCCAGCAGCAAAGCACGGGACTCAAGGAATGGCTACACCTTC. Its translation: CASSKARDSRNGYTF.

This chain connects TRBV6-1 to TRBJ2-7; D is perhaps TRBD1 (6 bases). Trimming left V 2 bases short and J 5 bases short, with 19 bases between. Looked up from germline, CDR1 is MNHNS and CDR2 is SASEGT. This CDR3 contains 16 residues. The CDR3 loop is CASSERAAGEDHEQYF. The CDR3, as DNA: TGTGCCAGCAGTGAAAGGGCGGCAGGGGAAGACCACGAGCAGTACTTC.

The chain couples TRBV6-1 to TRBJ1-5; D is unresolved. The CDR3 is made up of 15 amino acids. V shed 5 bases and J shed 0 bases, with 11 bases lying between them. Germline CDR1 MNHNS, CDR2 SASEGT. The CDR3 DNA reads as TGTGCCAGCAGTCTTAGAGTTTATAGCAATCAGCCCCAGCATTTT. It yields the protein CASSLRVYSNQPQHF.

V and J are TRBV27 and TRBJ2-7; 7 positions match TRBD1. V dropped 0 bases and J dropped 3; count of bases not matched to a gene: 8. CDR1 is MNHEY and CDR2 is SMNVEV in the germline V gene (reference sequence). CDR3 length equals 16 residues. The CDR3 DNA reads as TGTGCCAGCAGTTTATCCCCCGGGACAGAGATCTACGAGCAGTACTTC. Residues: CASSLSPGTEIYEQYF.

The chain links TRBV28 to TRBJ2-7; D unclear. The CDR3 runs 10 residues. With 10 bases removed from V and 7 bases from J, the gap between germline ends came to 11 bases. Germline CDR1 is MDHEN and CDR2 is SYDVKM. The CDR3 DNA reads TGTGCCACCTCGAGATGGGAGCAGTACTTC. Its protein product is CATSRWEQYF.

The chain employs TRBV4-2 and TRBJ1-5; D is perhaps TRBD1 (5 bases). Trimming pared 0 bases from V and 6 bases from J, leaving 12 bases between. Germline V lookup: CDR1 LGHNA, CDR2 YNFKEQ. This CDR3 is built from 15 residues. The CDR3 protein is CASSQEMTVTQPQHF. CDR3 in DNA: TGTGCCAGCAGCCAAGAAATGACAGTTACTCAGCCCCAGCATTTT.

The CDR3: CASSFAAGTGEPYEQYF. For the CDR3, the DNA is TGTGCCAGCAGCTTTGCAGCCGGGACAGGGGAACCCTACGAGCAGTACTTC. The chain has TRBV5-6 and TRBJ2-7; TRBD1 matches 10 bases. The ends lost 2 bases at V and 2 bases at J; junction bases unmatched: 10. The CDR3 is made up of 17 amino acids. CDR1 SGHDT and CDR2 YYEEEE come from the germline V gene.

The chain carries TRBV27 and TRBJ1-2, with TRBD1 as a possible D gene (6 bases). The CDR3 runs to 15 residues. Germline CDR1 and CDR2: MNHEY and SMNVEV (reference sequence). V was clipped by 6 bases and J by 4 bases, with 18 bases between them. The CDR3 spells CASSPPQGTTYGYTF. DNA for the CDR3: TGTGCCAGCAGCCCCCCGCAGGGGACAACCTATGGCTACACCTTC.

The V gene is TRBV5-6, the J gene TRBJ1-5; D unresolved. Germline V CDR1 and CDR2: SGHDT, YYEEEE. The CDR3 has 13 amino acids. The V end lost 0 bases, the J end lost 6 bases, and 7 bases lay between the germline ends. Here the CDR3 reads CASSLARGQPQHF. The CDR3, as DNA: TGTGCCAGCAGCTTGGCTCGGGGTCAGCCCCAGCATTTT. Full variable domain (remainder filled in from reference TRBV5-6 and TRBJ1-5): DAGVTQSPTHLIKTRGQQVTLRCSPKSGHDTVSWYQQALGQGPQFIFQYYEEEERQRGNFPDRFSGHQFPNYSSELNVNALLLGDSALYLCASSLARGQPQHFGDGTRLSIL.

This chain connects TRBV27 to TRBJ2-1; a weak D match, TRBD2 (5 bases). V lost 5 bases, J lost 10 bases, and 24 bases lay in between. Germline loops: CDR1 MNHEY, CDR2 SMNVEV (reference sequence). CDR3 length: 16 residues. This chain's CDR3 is CASSLTGEITVKEQFF. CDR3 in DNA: TGTGCCAGCAGTCTAACCGGGGAAATTACAGTTAAAGAGCAGTTCTTC.

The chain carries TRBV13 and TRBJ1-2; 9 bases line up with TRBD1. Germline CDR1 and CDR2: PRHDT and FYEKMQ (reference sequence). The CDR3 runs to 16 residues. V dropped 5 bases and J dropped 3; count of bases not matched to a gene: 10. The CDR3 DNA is TGTGCCAGCAGCCCCCACCGACAGGGGGACGACTATGGCTACACCTTC. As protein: CASSPHRQGDDYGYTF.

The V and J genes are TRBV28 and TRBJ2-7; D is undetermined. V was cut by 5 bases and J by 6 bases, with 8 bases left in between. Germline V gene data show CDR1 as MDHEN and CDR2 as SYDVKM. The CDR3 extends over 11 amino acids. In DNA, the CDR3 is TGTGCCAGCAGTCTCAGTCTCGAGCAGTACTTC. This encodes CASSLSLEQYF.

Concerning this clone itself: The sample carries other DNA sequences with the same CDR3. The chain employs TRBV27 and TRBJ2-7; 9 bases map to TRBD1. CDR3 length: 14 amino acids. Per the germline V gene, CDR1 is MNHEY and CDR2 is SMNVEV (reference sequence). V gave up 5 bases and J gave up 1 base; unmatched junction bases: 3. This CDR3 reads CASSLGTGSYEQYF. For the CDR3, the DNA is TGTGCCAGCAGTCTCGGGACAGGGTCCTACGAGCAGTACTTC.

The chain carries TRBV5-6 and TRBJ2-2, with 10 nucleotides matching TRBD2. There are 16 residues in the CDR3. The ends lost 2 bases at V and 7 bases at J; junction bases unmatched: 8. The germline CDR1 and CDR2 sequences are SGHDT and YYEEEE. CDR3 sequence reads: CASSLLLAGGGGELFF. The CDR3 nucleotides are TGTGCCAGCAGCTTATTATTAGCGGGAGGCGGCGGGGAGCTGTTTTTT.

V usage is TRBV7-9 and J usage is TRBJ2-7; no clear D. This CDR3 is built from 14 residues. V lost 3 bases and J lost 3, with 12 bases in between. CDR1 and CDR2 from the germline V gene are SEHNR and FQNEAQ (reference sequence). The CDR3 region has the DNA TGTGCCAGCAGCTTCGTCGGACCGAGCTACGAGCAGTACTTC. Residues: CASSFVGPSYEQYF.

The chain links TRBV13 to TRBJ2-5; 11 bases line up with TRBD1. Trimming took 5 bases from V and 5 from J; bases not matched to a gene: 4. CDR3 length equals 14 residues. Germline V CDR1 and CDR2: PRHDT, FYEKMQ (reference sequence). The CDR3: CASSPGTGGETQYF. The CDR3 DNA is TGTGCCAGCAGCCCAGGGACAGGGGGGGAGACCCAGTACTTC. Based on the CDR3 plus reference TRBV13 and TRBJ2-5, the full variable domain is AAGVIQSPRHLIKEKRETATLKCYPIPRHDTVYWYQQGPGQDPQFLISFYEKMQSDKGSIPDRFSAQQFSDYHSELNMSSLELGDSALYFCASSPGTGGETQYFGPGTRLLVL.

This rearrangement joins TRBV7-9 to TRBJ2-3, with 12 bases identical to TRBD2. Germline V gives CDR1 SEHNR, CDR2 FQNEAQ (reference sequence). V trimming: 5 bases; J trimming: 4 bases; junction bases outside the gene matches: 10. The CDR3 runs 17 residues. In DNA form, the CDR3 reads TGTGCCAGCAGCCCCAATCTAGCGGGAGGGCCTTCAGATACGCAGTATTTT. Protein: CASSPNLAGGPSDTQYF.

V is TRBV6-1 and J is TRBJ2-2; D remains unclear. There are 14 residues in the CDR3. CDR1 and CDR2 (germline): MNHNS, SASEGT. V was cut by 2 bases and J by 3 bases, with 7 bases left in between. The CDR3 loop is CASSESWHTGELFF. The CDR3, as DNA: TGTGCCAGCAGTGAATCCTGGCACACCGGGGAGCTGTTTTTT.

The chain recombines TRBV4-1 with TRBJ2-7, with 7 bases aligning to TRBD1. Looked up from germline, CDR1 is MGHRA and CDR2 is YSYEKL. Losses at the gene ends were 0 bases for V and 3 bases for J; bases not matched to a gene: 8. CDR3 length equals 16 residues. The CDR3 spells CASSQDEGGTVYEQYF. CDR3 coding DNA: TGCGCCAGCAGCCAAGACGAAGGGGGCACGGTCTACGAGCAGTACTTC.

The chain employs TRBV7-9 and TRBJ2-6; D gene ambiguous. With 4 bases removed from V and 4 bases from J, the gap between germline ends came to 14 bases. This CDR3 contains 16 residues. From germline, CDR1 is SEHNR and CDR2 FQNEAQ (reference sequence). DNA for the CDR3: TGTGCCAGCAGCTCCCCGCTAGACCTAGGGGCCAACGTCCTGACTTTC. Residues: CASSSPLDLGANVLTF.

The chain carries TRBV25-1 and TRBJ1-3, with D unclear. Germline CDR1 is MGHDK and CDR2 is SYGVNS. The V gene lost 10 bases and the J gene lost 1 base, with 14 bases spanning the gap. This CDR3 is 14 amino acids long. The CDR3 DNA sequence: TGTGCCACTCAAAATTGGGATTCTGGAAACACCATATATTTT. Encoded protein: CATQNWDSGNTIYF.